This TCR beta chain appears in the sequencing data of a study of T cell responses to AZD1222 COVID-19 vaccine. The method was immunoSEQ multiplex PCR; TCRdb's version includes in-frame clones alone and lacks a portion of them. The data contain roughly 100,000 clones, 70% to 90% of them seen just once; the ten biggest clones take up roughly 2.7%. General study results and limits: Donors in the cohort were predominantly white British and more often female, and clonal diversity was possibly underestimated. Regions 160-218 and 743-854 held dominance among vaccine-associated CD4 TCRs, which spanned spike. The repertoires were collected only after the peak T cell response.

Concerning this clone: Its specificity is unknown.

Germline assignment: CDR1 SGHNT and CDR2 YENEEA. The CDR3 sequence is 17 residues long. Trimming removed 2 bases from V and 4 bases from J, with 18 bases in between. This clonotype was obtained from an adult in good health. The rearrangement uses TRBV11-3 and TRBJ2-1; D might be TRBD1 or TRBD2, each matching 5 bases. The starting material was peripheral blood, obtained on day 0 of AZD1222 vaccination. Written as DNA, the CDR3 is TGTGCCAGCAGCTTAAGGCCAGGCCGGGACGAATACAATGAGCAGTTCTTC. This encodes CASSLRPGRDEYNEQFF.